These 23 T cell receptor beta chains came from one sample sequenced in a study of T cells after yellow fever vaccination. TCRdb re-called the 5' RACE reads through MiXCR, storing one row per CDR3 protein. The sample carries about 360,000 distinct CDR3 sequences, around 6.4% recorded once. The sequencing here drew on PBMCs, taken 5 days after the yellow fever booster vaccination. These receptors were collected from a man under 40 who received the YFV17D yellow fever vaccine.

This clonotype came up a few times. The rearrangement links TRBV20-1 to TRBJ2-1; D is unresolved. The CDR3 has 10 residues. V shed 5 bases and J shed 8 bases, with 7 bases lying between them. Germline V gives CDR1 DFQATT, CDR2 SNEGSKA (reference sequence). CDR3 coding DNA: TGCAGTGCTCGAATTTATGAGCAGTTCTTC. Its protein product is CSARIYEQFF.

This clonotype was found a few times. The V and J genes are TRBV11-2 and TRBJ2-5; 7 nucleotides align to TRBD2. Trimming took 1 base from V and 5 from J; bases not matched to a gene: 7. The CDR3 runs 15 residues. The germline V gene encodes CDR1 SGHAT and CDR2 FQNNGV. Written as DNA, the CDR3 is TGTGCCAGCAGCTTAGGTGGCGGGAGTGTTGAGACCCAGTACTTC. Amino acids: CASSLGGGSVETQYF.

The CDR3 DNA follows: TGTGCCAGCAGTCTCGGGGCGGACTGGGATCAGCCCCAGCATTTT. This sequence encodes CASSLGADWDQPQHF. The V call is TRBV6-1, the J call TRBJ1-5; D may be TRBD1 (5 bases). The CDR3 has 15 residues. V lost 5 bases and J lost 5, with 16 bases in between. The germline V gene encodes CDR1 MNHNS and CDR2 SASEGT.

The sample holds a few counts of this clonotype. The chain combines TRBV21-1 with TRBJ2-7. TRBV21-1 is described as a pseudogene. The CDR3 has 15 amino acids. CDR3 region: CASSKFIGKTYEQYF. CDR3 in DNA: TGTGCCAGCAGCAAATTTATTGGGAAAACCTACGAGCAGTACTTC.

This clonotype was observed many times. This rearrangement joins TRBV18 to TRBJ2-5; 11 nucleotides match TRBD2. This CDR3 comprises 16 residues. With 0 bases clipped from V and 1 base from J, the junction kept 1 base outside the gene matches. Germline V lookup: CDR1 KGHSH, CDR2 LQKENI. The CDR3 nucleotides are TGTGCCAGCTCACCACCAGGACTAGCGGGCCAAGAGACCCAGTACTTC. Protein sequence: CASSPPGLAGQETQYF.

This clonotype was detected many times. V and J are TRBV7-6 and TRBJ2-7, with 9 bases matching TRBD2. The CDR3 extends over 14 amino acids. The junction had 1 base not matched to a gene; V was cut back by 2 bases and J by 2 bases. Germline V gene lookup returns CDR1 SGHVS and CDR2 FNYEAQ. The CDR3: CASSLSSGTYEQYF. The CDR3 DNA reads TGTGCCAGCAGCTTATCTAGCGGGACCTACGAGCAGTACTTC.

V usage is TRBV11-1 and J usage is TRBJ2-7, with D possibly being TRBD2 (6 bases). Germline loops: CDR1 SGHAT, CDR2 FQDESV (reference sequence). Trimming cost V 1 base and J 0 bases, with 19 bases left between them. This CDR3 is built from 18 residues. CDR3 nucleotides: TGTGCCAGCAGCTTAGAGCCCGGGCTAGCGAAGAGCTCCTACGAGCAGTACTTC. Amino acid sequence: CASSLEPGLAKSSYEQYF.

There are many counts of this clonotype. The gene calls are TRBV5-5 and TRBJ1-5; no clear D gene. Germline values: CDR1 SGHKS, CDR2 YYEKEE (reference sequence). The CDR3 consists of 16 residues. With 1 base removed from V and 4 bases from J, the gap between germline ends came to 15 bases. The CDR3 DNA follows: TGTGCCAGCAGCTTGATTTCGTCGGGAGTTAATCAGCCCCAGCATTTT. It specifies CASSLISSGVNQPQHF.

This clonotype has only a few counts. The rearrangement uses TRBV5-1 and TRBJ2-7, with TRBD1 matching over 7 bases. The germline V gene has CDR1 SGHRS and CDR2 YFSETQ. CDR3 length: 13 amino acids. Trimming took 3 bases from V and 5 from J; bases not matched to a gene: 5. The CDR3 here is CASSWDSDNEQYF. In DNA form, the CDR3 reads TGCGCCAGCAGCTGGGACAGTGACAACGAGCAGTACTTC.

This clonotype was counted ten times or more. CDR3 amino acids: CASSSTSGSYEQYF. In DNA, the CDR3 is TGTGCCAGCAGCTCGACTAGCGGGAGCTACGAGCAGTACTTC. The chain links TRBV7-2 to TRBJ2-7; TRBD2 matches at 12 bases. The CDR3 extends over 14 amino acids. With V trimmed by 4 bases and J by 3 bases, 1 base remained unmatched. From germline, CDR1 is SGHTA and CDR2 FQGNSA.

The chain recombines TRBV6-1 with TRBJ1-1; D might be TRBD1 (5 bases). V lost 9 bases to trimming and J lost 4 bases, with 15 bases between them. Germline CDR1 is MNHNS and CDR2 is SASEGT. CDR3 length: 13 amino acids. The CDR3, as DNA: TGTGCCAGTTCCCCGACAGTGAGCACTGAAGCTTTCTTT. It specifies CASSPTVSTEAFF.

This clonotype came up many times. V and J are TRBV4-3 and TRBJ1-1; TRBD1 matches at 7 bases. The V gene end was trimmed by 5 bases and the J gene end by 9 bases; junction bases not matched to a gene: 15. Germline V gene lookup returns CDR1 LGHNA and CDR2 YSLEER. The length of the CDR3 is 15 residues. CDR3 sequence (DNA): TGCGCCAGCAGCTTAGGAAGGGGGCCGGAGTCGAAAGCTTTCTTT. Amino acid sequence: CASSLGRGPESKAFF.

This clonotype was observed at least ten times. This chain links TRBV5-1 with TRBJ1-1; 7 bases are shared with TRBD1. Per germline, CDR1 SGHRS and CDR2 YFSETQ. V lost 0 bases, J lost 1 base, and 3 bases stayed unmatched. The CDR3 covers 15 residues. The CDR3 loop reads CASSLEGQTNTEAFF. The CDR3 DNA reads as TGCGCCAGCAGCTTGGAGGGACAGACGAACACTGAAGCTTTCTTT.

The chain joins TRBV3-1 to TRBJ1-1; 7 positions match TRBD1. The V segment lost 1 base and the J segment 5 bases; nucleotides outside the gene matches: 7. CDR3 length: 15 amino acids. The germline V gene has CDR1 LGHDT and CDR2 YNNKEL (reference sequence). CDR3 bases: TGTGCCAGCAGCCAAGGCACAGGGGTTGAGACTGAAGCTTTCTTT. This encodes CASSQGTGVETEAFF. The entire variable domain, with the rest obtained from reference TRBV3-1 and TRBJ1-1, is as follows: DTAVSQTPKYLVTQMGNDKSIKCEQNLGHDTMYWYKQDSKKFLKIMFSYNNKELIINETVPNRFSPKSPDKAHLNLHINSLELGDSAVYFCASSQGTGVETEAFFGQGTRLTVV.

This clonotype was counted a few times. This chain uses TRBV28 with TRBJ2-7, with 9 positions matching TRBD1. CDR3 size: 14 residues. Germline V gene data show CDR1 as MDHEN and CDR2 as SYDVKM. Trimming at V came to 8 bases and at J to 5 bases, leaving 10 bases not matched to a gene. This CDR3 reads CASAWDRVSHEQYF. The CDR3 DNA follows: TGTGCCAGCGCCTGGGACAGGGTAAGCCACGAGCAGTACTTC.

This clonotype turned up a few times. The chain links TRBV20-1 to TRBJ2-1, with TRBD1 matching 8 bases. The CDR3 length is 15 residues. The junction had 9 bases not matched to a gene; V was cut back by 0 bases and J by 8 bases. Germline V lookup: CDR1 DFQATT, CDR2 SNEGSKA (reference sequence). The CDR3 nucleotides are TGCAGTGCTAGAGATCCGACAGGGGCCAGGTATGAGCAGTTCTTC. Protein sequence: CSARDPTGARYEQFF.

A few counts support this clonotype. The genes are TRBV7-2 and TRBJ1-2, with a weak D call TRBD1 (5 bases). This CDR3 is built from 16 residues. V dropped 2 bases and J dropped 5 bases, with 18 bases sitting between them. The germline V gene encodes CDR1 SGHTA and CDR2 FQGNSA. For the CDR3, the DNA is TGTGCCAGCAGCTTACGAGGGGAACGGGGGAGGTATGGCTACACCTTC. Translating gives CASSLRGERGRYGYTF.

This clonotype was counted between two and nine times. This chain links TRBV3-1 with TRBJ2-1; the match to TRBD2 covers 11 bases. The J segment lost 9 bases and the V segment lost 10 bases, leaving 14 bases of the junction unmatched. Germline CDR1 is LGHDT and CDR2 is YNNKEL (reference sequence). CDR3 length: 15 amino acids. The CDR3 loop is CATFNSGRALGEQFF. CDR3 bases: TGTGCCACCTTCAATAGCGGGAGGGCCTTAGGTGAGCAGTTCTTC.

The chain combines TRBV18 with TRBJ2-6, with D perhaps matching TRBD1 or TRBD2 (5 bases each). This CDR3 has 17 residues. V was clipped by 4 bases and J by 0 bases, with 13 bases between them. In germline, CDR1 is KGHSH, CDR2 LQKENI. The CDR3 loop is CASSRGIEGSGANVLTF. For the CDR3, the DNA is TGTGCCAGCTCACGGGGGATTGAAGGCTCTGGGGCCAACGTCCTGACTTTC.

This clonotype was detected many times. This chain joins TRBV7-2 and TRBJ2-7; 10 nucleotides line up with TRBD2. The length of the CDR3 is 14 residues. Germline lookup yields CDR1 SGHTA and CDR2 FQGNSA. Trimming at V came to 3 bases and at J to 3 bases, leaving 2 bases not matched to a gene. The CDR3 here is CASSLRTSGYEQYF. CDR3 sequence (DNA): TGTGCCAGCAGCTTGCGGACTAGCGGCTACGAGCAGTACTTC.

This clonotype was counted a few times. This sequence joins TRBV6-5 and TRBJ2-1, with 7 bases identical to TRBD1. Germline trimming cut 5 bases from V and 3 bases from J; bases unmatched to any gene: 10. The CDR3 has 16 residues. Per the germline V gene, CDR1 is MNHEY and CDR2 is SVGAGI. CDR3 protein: CASSLQGLGVYNEQFF. The CDR3 DNA reads TGTGCCAGCAGTCTACAGGGGTTAGGGGTCTACAATGAGCAGTTCTTC.

This clonotype was detected many times. V is TRBV7-2 and J is TRBJ2-3, with D perhaps TRBD1 (6 bases). The CDR3 consists of 16 residues. The germline V gene has CDR1 SGHTA and CDR2 FQGNSA. V was clipped by 5 bases and J by 2 bases, with 17 bases between them. The CDR3 DNA sequence: TGTGCCAGCAGCAAGGCACTCACAGGGTCCACAGATACGCAGTATTTT. It codes for CASSKALTGSTDTQYF. The full variable domain, in which reference TRBV7-2 and TRBJ2-3 provide the parts outside the CDR3, is GAGVSQSPSNKVTEKGKDVELRCDPISGHTALYWYRQSLGQGLEFLIYFQGNSAPDKSGLPSDRFSAERTGGSVSTLTIQRTQQEDSAVYLCASSKALTGSTDTQYFGPGTRLTVL.

Only a few counts were recorded for this clonotype. This chain joins TRBV30 and TRBJ1-6; D is unclear. The V end lost 3 bases, the J end lost 1 base, and 7 bases lay between the germline ends. In germline, CDR1 is GTSNPN, CDR2 SVGIG (reference sequence). The CDR3 is 14 amino acids. CDR3 DNA sequence: TGTGCCTGGAGCTTCCGGTCCTATAATTCACCCCTCCACTTT. Translated: CAWSFRSYNSPLHF.